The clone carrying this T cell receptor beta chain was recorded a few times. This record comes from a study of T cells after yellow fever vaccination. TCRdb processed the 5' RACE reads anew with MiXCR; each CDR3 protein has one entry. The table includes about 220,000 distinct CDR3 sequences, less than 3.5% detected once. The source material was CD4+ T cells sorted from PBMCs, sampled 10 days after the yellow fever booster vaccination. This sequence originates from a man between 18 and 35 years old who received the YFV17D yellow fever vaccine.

The CDR3 loop reads CASSQDGADSYGYTF. In DNA form, the CDR3 reads TGCGCCAGCAGCCAAGATGGAGCAGACTCCTATGGCTACACCTTC. The chain has TRBV4-3 and TRBJ1-2; no firm D call. The CDR3 length is 15 residues. V lost 0 bases and J lost 4, with 12 bases in between. Germline V gene sequence: CDR1 LGHNA, CDR2 YSLEER.